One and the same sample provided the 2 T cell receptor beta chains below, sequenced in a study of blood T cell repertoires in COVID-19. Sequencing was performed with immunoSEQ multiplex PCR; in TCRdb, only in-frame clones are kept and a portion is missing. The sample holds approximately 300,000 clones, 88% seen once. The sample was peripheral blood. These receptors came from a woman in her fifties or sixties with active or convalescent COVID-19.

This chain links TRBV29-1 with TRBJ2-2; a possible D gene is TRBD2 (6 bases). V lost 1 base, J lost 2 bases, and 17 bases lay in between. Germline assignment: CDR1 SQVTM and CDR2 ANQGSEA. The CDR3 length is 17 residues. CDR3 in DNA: TGCAGCGTTGAAGTACGGAGGGGCGCGGGCAACACCGGGGAGCTGTTTTTT. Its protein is CSVEVRRGAGNTGELFF.

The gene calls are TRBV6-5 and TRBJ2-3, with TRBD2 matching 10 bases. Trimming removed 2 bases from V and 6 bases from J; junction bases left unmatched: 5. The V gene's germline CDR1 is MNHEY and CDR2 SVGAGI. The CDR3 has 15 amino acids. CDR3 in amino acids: CASSYPLTSGDTQYF. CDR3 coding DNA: TGTGCCAGCAGTTACCCCCTGACTAGCGGGGATACGCAGTATTTT.